The TCR beta chain under discussion was sequenced for a study of T-cell memory formation after mild COVID-19. The authors produced TCR alpha and TCR beta cDNA libraries with sample barcodes and UMIs by 5'RACE using constant-segment primers. TCRdb re-called the 5' RACE reads with MiXCR, one entry per CDR3 protein. The sample gives about 560,000 distinct CDR3 sequences, about 20% of which show up once; 7% to 9% is in the top ten. This clonotype was counted between two and nine times. The source material was PBMCs or a T cell subset sorted from them (not recorded which). This receptor was identified in an adult woman who had mild COVID-19 (a few samples of this study predate the infection). Cell type and time point are not known.

The CDR3 reads CASSYLRRTINTEAFF. CDR3 sequence (DNA): TGTGCCAGCAGTTACTTACGCAGGACCATCAACACTGAAGCTTTCTTT. The rearrangement links TRBV6-5 to TRBJ1-1; no firm D call. Trimming left V 1 base short and J 2 bases short, with 14 bases between. The CDR3 consists of 16 residues. Germline V gene data show CDR1 as MNHEY and CDR2 as SVGAGI.